These 11 T cell receptor beta chains came from one sample sequenced in a study of OX40 agonist ivuxolimab in advanced cancers. Here immunoSEQ multiplex PCR was the method, and the copy in TCRdb shows in-frame clones only, minus some. The sample includes some 74,000 clones, approximately 90% of them seen just once. Material: CD4+ or CD8+ T cells sorted from blood, obtained in a trial of the OX40 agonist ivuxolimab. The source is an adult with an advanced solid tumor such as melanoma, head and neck, liver or kidney cancer.

This clone was seen just once. The chain has TRBV5-1 and TRBJ1-2, with 7 bases that match TRBD1. Trimming cost V 4 bases and J 3 bases; bases outside gene matches: 6. This CDR3 spans 14 amino acids. Per germline, CDR1 SGHRS and CDR2 YFSETQ. The CDR3 spells CASSPGQAHYGYTF. CDR3 sequence (DNA): TGCGCCAGCAGCCCCGGACAGGCTCACTATGGCTACACCTTC.

In nucleotides, the CDR3 is TGTGCCATCAGGGGGACAGGGGACACTGAAGCTTTCTTT. Encoded protein: CAIRGTGDTEAFF. This chain connects TRBV10-3 to TRBJ1-1; 10 positions agree with TRBD1. Germline V gene sequence: CDR1 ENHRY, CDR2 SYGVKD. V gave up 6 bases and J gave up 3 bases; unmatched junction bases: 1. The CDR3 contains 13 residues.

As DNA, the CDR3 is TGTGCCAGCGGTTGGAAAGATACGCAGTATTTT. Protein product: CASGWKDTQYF. This rearrangement joins TRBV25-1 to TRBJ2-3; D unclear. Trimming cost V 8 bases and J 5 bases, with 8 bases left between them. The CDR3 contains 11 residues. Germline V gene data show CDR1 as MGHDK and CDR2 as SYGVNS.

J is TRBJ2-2 and V is TRBV5-4, with 11 bases that match TRBD2. Germline values: CDR1 SGHNT, CDR2 YYREEE (reference sequence). Trimming took 4 bases from V and 5 from J; bases not matched to a gene: 10. There are 17 residues in the CDR3. The CDR3 spells CASSQNSGRAGTGELFF. CDR3 DNA: TGTGCCAGCAGCCAAAATAGCGGGAGGGCCGGAACCGGGGAGCTGTTTTTT.

This clone occurred a few times. CDR3 sequence (DNA): TGCGCCAGCCAAAAAGACAGGGAAGGTTCCGAGCAGTACTTC. Translated: CASQKDREGSEQYF. The chain employs TRBV5-1 and TRBJ2-7; the match to TRBD1 covers 7 bases. The CDR3 runs 14 residues. Germline V gives CDR1 SGHRS, CDR2 YFSETQ. V lost 7 bases, J lost 6 bases, and 13 bases stayed unmatched.

The CDR3 sequence is CASSYRGGADTQYF. CDR3 sequence (DNA): TGTGCCAGCAGTTACCGGGGGGGCGCAGATACGCAGTATTTT. The V call is TRBV6-5, the J call TRBJ2-3; 8 nucleotides match TRBD2. Germline loops: CDR1 MNHEY, CDR2 SVGAGI. The CDR3 is 14 amino acids. J was trimmed by 4 bases and V by 2 bases; bases with no gene match: 2.

V and J are TRBV6-5 and TRBJ1-2, with TRBD1 identical over 9 bases. The germline gives CDR1 MNHEY, CDR2 SVGAGI. CDR3 length: 14 residues. Trimming removed 7 bases from V and 7 bases from J; junction bases left unmatched: 10. CDR3 DNA: TGTGCCAGCACCCCAGGACAGGGGAAGGGTGGCTACACCTTC. Its protein product is CASTPGQGKGGYTF.

V gene TRBV5-4 combines with J gene TRBJ1-6; TRBD1 matches 8 bases. This CDR3 contains 14 residues. Germline CDR1 reads SGHNT; CDR2 reads YYREEE (reference sequence). V lost 0 bases and J lost 8; bases outside the gene matches: 1. CDR3 sequence reads: CASSLVQGDSPLHF. CDR3 bases: TGTGCCAGCAGCTTGGTACAGGGGGATTCACCCCTCCACTTT.

The genes are TRBV29-1 and TRBJ2-2; 9 nucleotides align to TRBD1. CDR3 length: 14 residues. The V segment lost 6 bases and the J segment 3 bases; nucleotides outside the gene matches: 5. Germline V CDR1 and CDR2: SQVTM, ANQGSEA. In DNA form, the CDR3 reads TGCAGCGTCAGGACAGGGGAGGACACCGGGGAGCTGTTTTTT. It specifies CSVRTGEDTGELFF.

The gene calls are TRBV7-6 and TRBJ1-5; the D is unclear. V gave up 1 base and J gave up 3 bases, with 10 bases separating them. Germline V lookup: CDR1 SGHVS, CDR2 FNYEAQ. This CDR3 has 15 residues. CDR3 amino acids: CASSLDVRTNQPQHF. CDR3 nucleotide sequence: TGTGCCAGCAGCTTAGACGTTAGGACCAATCAGCCCCAGCATTTT. The whole variable domain, filled in from reference TRBV7-6 and TRBJ1-5, reads GAGVSQSPRYKVTKRGQDVALRCDPISGHVSLYWYRQALGQGPEFLTYFNYEAQQDKSGLPNDRFSAERPEGSISTLTIQRTEQRDSAMYRCASSLDVRTNQPQHFGDGTRLSIL.

The gene calls are TRBV9 and TRBJ2-3; TRBD2 is a possible D gene (6 bases). Germline loops: CDR1 SGDLS, CDR2 YYNGEE. This CDR3 is built from 16 residues. V was cut by 3 bases and J by 3 bases, with 17 bases left in between. In nucleotides, the CDR3 is TGTGCCAGCAGCGGCCTTCGGGGGAGGAGTACAGATACGCAGTATTTT. Translating it yields CASSGLRGRSTDTQYF.